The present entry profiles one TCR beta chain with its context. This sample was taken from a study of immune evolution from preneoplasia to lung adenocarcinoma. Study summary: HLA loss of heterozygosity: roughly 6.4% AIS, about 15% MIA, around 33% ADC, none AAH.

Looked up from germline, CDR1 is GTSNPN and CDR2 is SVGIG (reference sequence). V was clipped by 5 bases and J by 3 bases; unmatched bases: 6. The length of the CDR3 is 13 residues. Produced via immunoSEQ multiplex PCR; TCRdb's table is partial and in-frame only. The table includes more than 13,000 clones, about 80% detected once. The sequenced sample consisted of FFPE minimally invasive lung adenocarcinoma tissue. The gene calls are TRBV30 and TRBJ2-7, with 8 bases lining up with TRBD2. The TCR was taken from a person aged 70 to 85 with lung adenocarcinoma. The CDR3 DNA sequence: TGTGCCTGGGCCCGAGCGGGAGTCTACGAGCAGTACTTC. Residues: CAWARAGVYEQYF.